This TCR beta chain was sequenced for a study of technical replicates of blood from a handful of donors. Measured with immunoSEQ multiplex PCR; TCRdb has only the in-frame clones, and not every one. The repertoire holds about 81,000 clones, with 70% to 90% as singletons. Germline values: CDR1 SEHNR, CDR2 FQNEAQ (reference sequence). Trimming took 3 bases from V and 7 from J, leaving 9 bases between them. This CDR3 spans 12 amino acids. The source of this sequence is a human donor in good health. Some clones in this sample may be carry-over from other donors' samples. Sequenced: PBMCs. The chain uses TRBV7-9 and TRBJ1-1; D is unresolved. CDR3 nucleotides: TGTGCCAGCAGCTTTGGCCGTATTGAAGCTTTCTTT. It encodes CASSFGRIEAFF.